These 20 T cell receptor beta chains share one sample of origin, sequenced in a study of shared clonotypes between healthy human individuals. Clones were read by immunoSEQ multiplex PCR, and TCRdb kept only the in-frame ones, dropping some. The sample includes roughly 2.1 million clones, under 95% seen only once; the top ten take 1.5% to 2%. CD45RO-negative, CCR7-positively selected cells formed the naive CD8 fraction, excluding terminally differentiated effector memory CD45RA+ cells. The sample consisted of naive CD8+ T cells from PBMCs. These receptors all come from a young man in good health. Some clones in this sample may be carry-over from other donors' samples.

V is TRBV9 and J is TRBJ2-1, with 9 bases aligning to TRBD2. V shed 4 bases, J shed 7 bases, and the junction held 6 bases outside the gene matches. Looked up from germline, CDR1 is SGDLS and CDR2 is YYNGEE. CDR3 length: 14 residues. CDR3 loop: CASSLGLANNEQFF. CDR3 nucleotides: TGTGCCAGCAGCCTCGGACTAGCGAATAATGAGCAGTTCTTC.

This rearrangement joins TRBV27 to TRBJ2-5; TRBD1 matches 7 bases. The V gene end was trimmed by 8 bases and the J gene end by 0 bases; junction bases not matched to a gene: 15. There are 17 residues in the CDR3. The germline gives CDR1 MNHEY, CDR2 SMNVEV (reference sequence). CDR3 sequence reads: CASALQRGPLYQETQYF. In DNA form, the CDR3 reads TGTGCCAGCGCCCTCCAGAGGGGGCCCTTGTACCAAGAGACCCAGTACTTC.

This chain uses TRBV2 with TRBJ2-5; D is unclear. Germline V lookup: CDR1 SNHLY, CDR2 FYNNEI. V dropped 8 bases and J dropped 2 bases, with 18 bases sitting between them. The CDR3 consists of 15 residues. The CDR3 here is CASGVYVGKQETQYF. In DNA form, the CDR3 reads TGTGCCAGCGGCGTTTATGTAGGCAAACAAGAGACCCAGTACTTC.

The V gene is TRBV19, the J gene TRBJ2-7, with 8 nucleotides matching TRBD2. CDR1 and CDR2 from the germline V gene are LNHDA and SQIVND (reference sequence). The V and J ends lost 5 bases and 0 bases, in that order; junction bases with no gene match: 6. The CDR3 spans 15 residues. CDR3 bases: TGTGCCAGTAGTGCCTCAGCGGGGGTCTCCTACGAGCAGTACTTC. This gives the protein CASSASAGVSYEQYF.

Details on this clone: The identical CDR3 is also encoded by other nucleotide sequences in the sample. This chain links TRBV7-8 with TRBJ2-1, with D maybe TRBD2 (5 bases). V lost 3 bases and J 10 bases, leaving 7 bases between the germline ends. Germline-derived CDR1 and CDR2 are SGHVS and FQNEAQ. The CDR3 sequence is 11 residues long. This CDR3 is CASSFGGEQFF. CDR3 bases: TGTGCCAGCAGCTTCGGAGGAGAGCAGTTCTTC. Supplemented by reference TRBV7-8 and TRBJ2-1, the full variable domain reads GAGVSQSPRYKVAKRGQDVALRCDPISGHVSLFWYQQALGQGPEFLTYFQNEAQLDKSGLPSDRFFAERPEGSVSTLKIQRTQQEDSAVYLCASSFGGEQFFGPGTRLTVL.

The rearrangement links TRBV10-1 to TRBJ2-2; D is possibly TRBD1 (6 bases). This CDR3 is 15 amino acids long. The V end lost 0 bases, the J end lost 1 base, and 6 bases lay between the germline ends. The germline gives CDR1 WNHNN, CDR2 SYGVQD (reference sequence). The DNA of the CDR3 is TGCGCCAGCAGTGAGTCGACAGGGAACACCGGGGAGCTGTTTTTT. It is translated as CASSESTGNTGELFF.

The chain recombines TRBV9 with TRBJ2-1; TRBD1 agrees at 7 bases. J was trimmed by 0 bases and V by 3 bases; bases with no gene match: 3. CDR3 length equals 15 residues. The germline V gene has CDR1 SGDLS and CDR2 YYNGEE. This CDR3 is CASSGRGFSYNEQFF. DNA for the CDR3: TGTGCCAGCAGCGGCAGGGGGTTCTCCTACAATGAGCAGTTCTTC.

The V call is TRBV28, the J call TRBJ2-5, with 7 bases lining up with TRBD1. This CDR3 is built from 14 residues. V shed 6 bases and J 9 bases; nucleotides not matched to a gene: 13. Germline V lookup: CDR1 MDHEN, CDR2 SYDVKM. Here the CDR3 DNA reads TGTGCCAGCAGACCAAGGGGGCACAAGGAGGCCCAGTACTTC. Translated: CASRPRGHKEAQYF.

The V and J genes are TRBV9 and TRBJ2-7; 7 nucleotides align to TRBD1. Germline lookup yields CDR1 SGDLS and CDR2 YYNGEE. The V segment lost 3 bases and the J segment 2 bases; nucleotides outside the gene matches: 2. There are 13 residues in the CDR3. Here the CDR3 DNA reads TGTGCCAGCAGCGGACAGGGAACCTACGAGCAGTACTTC. Translated, it gives CASSGQGTYEQYF.

The chain uses TRBV30 and TRBJ1-5, with D uncertain. CDR1 is GTSNPN and CDR2 is SVGIG in the germline V gene (reference sequence). With 2 bases removed from V and 3 bases from J, the gap between germline ends came to 8 bases. The CDR3 spans 13 residues. The CDR3 loop is CAWSPPLNQPQHF. The CDR3, as DNA: TGTGCCTGGAGTCCTCCCCTCAATCAGCCCCAGCATTTT.

This clone was found once. The chain couples TRBV25-1 to TRBJ2-7, with 7 bases lining up with TRBD2. V trimming: 6 bases; J trimming: 0 bases; junction bases outside the gene matches: 8. This CDR3 has 15 amino acids. Germline CDR1 MGHDK, CDR2 SYGVNS. The CDR3 DNA sequence: TGTGCCAGCAGGGAGTGGGGGGGGAGCTCCTACGAGCAGTACTTC. This codes for CASREWGGSSYEQYF.

Only one count was recorded for this clone. The identical CDR3 is also encoded by other nucleotide sequences in the sample. The J gene is TRBJ2-7, the V gene TRBV5-1; 8 bases agree with TRBD1. This CDR3 has 13 amino acids. Trimming cost V 0 bases and J 7 bases; bases outside gene matches: 3. CDR1 is SGHRS, CDR2 YFSETQ, per germline. The CDR3, as DNA: TGCGCCAGCAGCTTGGGGACAGGGAGTGAGCAGTACTTC. This encodes CASSLGTGSEQYF.

The count of this clone is one. V usage is TRBV5-1 and J usage is TRBJ2-1, with 8 bases that match TRBD1. The germline CDR1 and CDR2 sequences are SGHRS and YFSETQ. This CDR3 is built from 16 residues. Trimming at V came to 1 base and at J to 5 bases, leaving 8 bases not matched to a gene. CDR3 region: CASSLYQGATDNEQFF. The CDR3 nucleotides read TGCGCCAGCAGCTTGTATCAGGGGGCAACTGACAATGAGCAGTTCTTC.

The gene calls are TRBV5-5 and TRBJ2-7; possible D gene TRBD2, 6 bases. The V end was cut by 3 bases, the J end by 4 bases, with 11 bases between. Germline CDR1 reads SGHKS; CDR2 reads YYEKEE (reference sequence). There are 13 residues in the CDR3. As DNA, the CDR3 is TGTGCCAGCAGCTCTCCGGGGACTTACGAGCAGTACTTC. This gives the protein CASSSPGTYEQYF.

Details on this clone: Other DNA sequences in the sample encode the same CDR3. This sequence joins TRBV9 and TRBJ2-7; unclear D gene. Germline loops: CDR1 SGDLS, CDR2 YYNGEE. Trimming took off 0 bases at V and 1 base at J, with 5 bases between the two ends. The CDR3 contains 13 residues. The CDR3 region has the DNA TGTGCCAGCAGCGTAGGGGCGTCCTACGAGCAGTACTTC. This sequence encodes CASSVGASYEQYF.

The rearrangement uses TRBV28 and TRBJ2-7, with TRBD1 matching 7 bases. Germline V gene sequence: CDR1 MDHEN, CDR2 SYDVKM. With 5 bases clipped from V and 12 bases from J, the junction kept 7 bases outside the gene matches. The CDR3 loop spans 11 amino acids. DNA of the CDR3: TGTGCCAGCAGTCCTCACAGGGGTCTGTACTTC. Its protein product is CASSPHRGLYF.

V gene TRBV27 combines with J gene TRBJ2-5, with 9 bases lining up with TRBD1. Trimming removed 10 bases from V and 9 bases from J; junction bases left unmatched: 6. In germline, CDR1 is MNHEY, CDR2 SMNVEV (reference sequence). The CDR3 contains 11 residues. The CDR3 DNA reads TGTGCCACCGGGACAGGGACTTCCCAGTACTTC. It encodes CATGTGTSQYF.

Comments on this clone: A junction end diverges from the germline sequence, so it may reflect a read error. Different DNA sequences within this sample yield the same CDR3. The chain uses TRBV27 and TRBJ1-2; D uncertain. Germline V gene sequence: CDR1 MNHEY, CDR2 SMNVEV (reference sequence). The CDR3 totals 14 residues. The DNA of the CDR3 is TGTGCCAGCAGTTTATCACGGGGTGACTATGGCTATACCTTC. It yields the protein CASSLSRGDYGYTF.

This clone came up once. The chain uses TRBV10-2 and TRBJ1-2, with TRBD1 as a possible D gene (6 bases). This CDR3 contains 15 residues. Per germline, CDR1 WSHSY and CDR2 SAAADI. Trimming removed 2 bases from V and 8 bases from J, with 18 bases in between. The CDR3 DNA reads TGCGCCAGCAGTGAGAGGACAGTCAGCCCTGGCGGCTACACCTTC. The encoded protein is CASSERTVSPGGYTF.

CDR3 region: CSVEDRDGITGELFF. CDR3 DNA: TGCAGCGTTGAGGACAGGGACGGAATAACCGGGGAGCTGTTTTTT. The chain combines TRBV29-1 with TRBJ2-2; 8 bases map to TRBD1. V trimming: 3 bases; J trimming: 5 bases; junction bases outside the gene matches: 8. The CDR3 sequence is 15 residues long. Germline assignment: CDR1 SQVTM and CDR2 ANQGSEA.